These T cell receptor beta chains were read from a single sample in a study of blood T cell repertoires in COVID-19. Generated by immunoSEQ multiplex PCR, the TCRdb table keeps only in-frame clones and is missing some. The profile shows fewer than 400,000 clones, about nine tenths of them singletons. The sequencing input was PBMCs or T cells enriched from blood (not recorded which). These receptors originate from a young woman who had recovered from COVID-19. The CDR3 runs from the conserved cysteine through the conserved F or W. A D gene is named only where the DNA matches it firmly. Rows may omit the clone size; those that give it use once, few, many or a size class.

size	D	V	J	DNA	CDR3
once	.	TRBV7-2	TRBJ1-4	TGTGCCAGCAGCCCCTGGGCAGGGTATGAAAAACTGTTTTTT	CASSPWAGYEKLFF
few	.	TRBV5-4	TRBJ1-6	TGTGCCAGCAGCTTGGGGATCCAAGCGAATTCACCCCTCCACTTT	CASSLGIQANSPLHF
.	.	TRBV6-5	TRBJ1-5	TGTGCCAGCTCGGAAAGGGGCCATCAGCCCCAGCATTTT	CASSERGHQPQHF
.	.	TRBV28	TRBJ2-1	TGTGCCAGCAGTTTTTTCGATTCCGGGGAGGAGCAGTTCTTC	CASSFFDSGEEQFF
.	.	TRBV7-2	TRBJ1-2	TGTGCCAGCAGCTTGGGTGGAGATCCATCCTATGGCTACACCTTC	CASSLGGDPSYGYTF
.	.	TRBV14	TRBJ1-1	TGTGCCAGCAGCCGATCCCTGGGGGGGCTCAACACTGAAGCTTTCTTT	CASSRSLGGLNTEAFF
.	.	TRBV29-1	TRBJ2-7	TGCAGCGTTCTCGGCCCCCTAGCGCCTCCCTACGAGCAGTACTTC	CSVLGPLAPPYEQYF
.	TRBD1	TRBV18	TRBJ2-5	TGTGCCAGCTCACCGCCCGGGACAGCCCAAGAGACCCAGTACTTC	CASSPPGTAQETQYF
.	.	TRBV9	TRBJ2-7	TGTGCCAGCAGCACCCTAGGTTCCGAGCAGTACTTC	CASSTLGSEQYF
.	.	TRBV27	TRBJ1-4	TGTGCCAGCAGCTTAGCGAGAGGGTTTAATGAAAAACTGTTTTTT	CASSLARGFNEKLFF
.	.	TRBV7-2	TRBJ1-5	TGTGCCAGCAGCTCCGGGATGCGCCAGCCCCAGCATTTT	CASSSGMRQPQHF
.	.	TRBV10-3	TRBJ2-5	TGTGCCATCAGTGTCTCCGGGGGAGAAGAGACCCAGTACTTC	CAISVSGGEETQYF
.	TRBD1	TRBV5-5	TRBJ1-5	TGTGCCAGCAGCTGGGGACAGGGAGGGCAGCCCCAGCATTTT	CASSWGQGGQPQHF
.	.	TRBV3-1/TRBV3-2	TRBJ1-1	TGTGCCAGCAGCCAAGATGTGCGGGCAGGGACAATGAACACTGAAGCTTTCTTT	CASSQDVRAGTMNTEAFF
.	.	TRBV19	TRBJ1-1	TGTGCCAGTAGTTTAACAGGACAGACAAACACTGAAGCTTTCTTT	CASSLTGQTNTEAFF
.	TRBD1	TRBV24-1	TRBJ1-1	TGTGCCACTCAGGGGGAAGGCACTGAAGCTTTCTTT	CATQGEGTEAFF
.	.	TRBV7-8	TRBJ2-3	TGTGCCAGCAGCTTAGGGCCGCGGGCAGATACGCAGTATTTT	CASSLGPRADTQYF
.	.	TRBV5-4	TRBJ1-4	TGTGCCAGCAGCTTGACAGGACGTAATGAAAAACTGTTTTTT	CASSLTGRNEKLFF